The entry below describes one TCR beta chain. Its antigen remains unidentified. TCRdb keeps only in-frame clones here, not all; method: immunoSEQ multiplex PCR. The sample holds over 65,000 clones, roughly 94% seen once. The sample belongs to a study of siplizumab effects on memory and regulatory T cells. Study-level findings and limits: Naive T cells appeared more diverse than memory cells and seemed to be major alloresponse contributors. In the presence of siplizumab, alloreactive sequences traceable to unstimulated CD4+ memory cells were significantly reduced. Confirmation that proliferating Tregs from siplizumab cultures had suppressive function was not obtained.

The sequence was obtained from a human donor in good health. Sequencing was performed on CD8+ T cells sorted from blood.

CDR3: CASSFDGLSWEAFF. CDR3 nucleotide sequence: TGTGCCAGCAGCTTCGACGGTCTCAGCTGGGAAGCTTTCTTT. V is TRBV7-8 and J is TRBJ1-1; D is undetermined. Trimming left V 3 bases short and J 8 bases short, with 16 bases between. Germline CDR1 reads SGHVS; CDR2 reads FQNEAQ. This CDR3 spans 14 amino acids.